These T cell receptor beta chains were read from a single sample in a study of blood T cells in healthy people across ages. TCRdb independently ran MiXCR on the 5' RACE reads; one entry per CDR3 protein. This sample has about 730,000 distinct CDR3 sequences; 40% to 45% occur once, and the top ten carry under 25%. Source material: blood. These TCRs come from an older woman in good health. Each CDR3 is given with its conserved first and last residue. Each record gives: clone size, J gene, D gene, V gene, CDR3 DNA, CDR3 protein. A D gene is named only where the DNA matches it firmly. Size is omitted from some rows. Given values are once, few, many or a class for expanded clones.

>few|TRBJ1-2|TRBD1|TRBV4-1
TGCGCCAGCAGCCACTTCGACAGGGGAAGCTACGGCTACACCTTC
CASSHFDRGSYGYTF
>-|TRBJ2-7|TRBD2|TRBV12-3/TRBV12-4
TGTGCCAGCAGTTTAGCGGAATTTAGCGGGAGGTACGAGCAGTACTTC
CASSLAEFSGRYEQYF
>-|TRBJ2-3|-|TRBV27
TGTGCCAGCAGTTTATCAAAGGGATTGGCAGATACGCAGTATTTT
CASSLSKGLADTQYF
>many|TRBJ2-5|-|TRBV29-1
TGCAGCGTAAACAGGGGAGGAGAGACCCAGTACTTC
CSVNRGGETQYF
>-|TRBJ2-3|-|TRBV7-9
TGTGCCAGCAGCGATATAAAGTATCGCAAAAGCACAGATACGCAGTATTTT
CASSDIKYRKSTDTQYF
>-|TRBJ1-2|-|TRBV9
TGTGTCAGCAGCGTAGATCCCGGTAACTATGGCTACACCTTC
CVSSVDPGNYGYTF
>many|TRBJ2-6|TRBD1|TRBV5-1
TGCGCCAGCAGCCAAGGGACAGGGGGTAGCTCTGGGGCCAACGTCCTGACTTTC
CASSQGTGGSSGANVLTF
>-|TRBJ1-5|TRBD1|TRBV2
TGTGCCAGCAGCGCGTTTGGGACAGAAATAAATCAGCCCCAGCATTTT
CASSAFGTEINQPQHF
>-|TRBJ2-6|-|TRBV20-1
TGCAGTGCTAGAGATCCCGTACTCCGCTCTGGGGCCAACGTCCTGACTTTC
CSARDPVLRSGANVLTF
>-|TRBJ2-5|TRBD2|TRBV7-2
TGTGCCAGCAGCTTAGACGGGATTAGCGGGGCACGAGAGACCCAGTACTTC
CASSLDGISGARETQYF
>few|TRBJ2-7|TRBD2|TRBV20-1
TGCAGTGCTACTTTTTTCACTAGCGGGAGTTACGAGCAGTACTTC
CSATFFTSGSYEQYF
>-|TRBJ1-2|-|TRBV20-1
TGCAGTGCTAGTGGTTCAGGAGCGATTTATGGCTACACCTTC
CSASGSGAIYGYTF
>-|TRBJ1-5|TRBD1|TRBV19
TGTGCCACTGCGGGACAGTTCTATAGCAATCAGCCCCAGCATTTT
CATAGQFYSNQPQHF
>once|TRBJ2-3|-|TRBV7-8
TGTGCCAGCAGCCCGGCGGTCAGAGATACGCAGTATTTT
CASSPAVRDTQYF
>few|TRBJ2-3|-|TRBV4-2
TGTGCCAGCAGCCCGGGCCGGGACGGGGGGCCAGATACGCAGTATTTT
CASSPGRDGGPDTQYF
>-|TRBJ2-7|-|TRBV20-1
TGCAGTGTGTCGGGACGGGTCGATGAGCAGTACTTC
CSVSGRVDEQYF
>-|TRBJ2-1|-|TRBV20-1
TGCAGTGCTCCCGCTTTGGGGATAACAATGAATGAGCAGTTCTTC
CSAPALGITMNEQFF
>few|TRBJ2-1|TRBD2|TRBV6-5
TGTGCCAGCATCGGCGGAGCGGGGGGTGAGAATGAGCAGTTCTTC
CASIGGAGGENEQFF
>-|TRBJ2-5|TRBD2|TRBV25-1
TGTGCCAGCAATAGCGGGAGCTCTGAGACCCAGTACTTC
CASNSGSSETQYF
>few|TRBJ2-7|TRBD2|TRBV20-1
TGCAGTGCTAGAGATAAGGTGCAGAGCGGGGGCTCCTACGAGCAGTACTTC
CSARDKVQSGGSYEQYF
>few|TRBJ1-6|-|TRBV7-6
TGTGCCAGCAGCTTAGAGTCGATGGGCAACTATAATTCACCCCTCCACTTT
CASSLESMGNYNSPLHF
>few|TRBJ2-1|TRBD2|TRBV6-5
TGTGCCAGCAGTTCTCCGTCTAGCGGGAGTAGAAATGAGCAGTTCTTC
CASSSPSSGSRNEQFF
>few|TRBJ1-1|-|TRBV10-3
TGTGCCATCAGCTCCGCCGTGGACACTGAAGCTTTCTTT
CAISSAVDTEAFF
>few|TRBJ2-7|TRBD2|TRBV28
TGTGCCAGCAGTTTATTCGGGGGGATCTACGAGCAGTACTTC
CASSLFGGIYEQYF
>few|TRBJ1-2|TRBD1|TRBV7-8
TGTGCCAGCAGCGTTGGGACAGGGAGCAACTATGGCTACACCTTC
CASSVGTGSNYGYTF
>once|TRBJ2-2|-|TRBV11-2
TGTGCCAGCAGCCTAGTATCCCACACCGGGGAGCTGTTTTTT
CASSLVSHTGELFF
>few|TRBJ2-3|TRBD1|TRBV5-1
TGCGCCAGCAGCTTAACAGGGGAGATGACGCAGTATTTT
CASSLTGEMTQYF
>-|TRBJ1-1|TRBD1|TRBV7-2
TGTGCCAGCAGCCAACAGGGGGCTTCTGAAGCTTTCTTT
CASSQQGASEAFF
>-|TRBJ1-2|-|TRBV6-2/TRBV6-3
TGTGCCAGCACCATGGACAATAACTATGGCTACACCTTC
CASTMDNNYGYTF
>-|TRBJ1-2|-|TRBV5-1
TGCGCCAGCAGATACGATGAGGGGCACCTCAGGTATGGCTACACCTTC
CASRYDEGHLRYGYTF
>-|TRBJ2-7|-|TRBV5-1
TGCGCCAGCTCTTACCGGACAGGGAGGGGGGATGAGCAGTACTTC
CASSYRTGRGDEQYF
>-|TRBJ2-1|-|TRBV25-1
TGTGCCAGCAGTGAGGACGTCTACAATAAGCAGTTCTTC
CASSEDVYNKQFF
>-|TRBJ2-3|-|TRBV11-2
TGTGCCGGCAGCTGGGGAGATACGCAGTATTTT
CAGSWGDTQYF
>-|TRBJ2-7|TRBD1|TRBV28
TGTGCCAGCAGCTACATGCCGGGACAGGGCTCCTACGAGCAGTACTTC
CASSYMPGQGSYEQYF
>-|TRBJ2-3|-|TRBV4-1
TGCGCCAGCAGCCAAGAGGGGGATTACACAGATACGCAGTATTTT
CASSQEGDYTDTQYF
>-|TRBJ2-1|TRBD2|TRBV20-1
TGCAGTGCTAGAGATCCCCTAGCGGGAGGTACAGAGACCCAGTTCTTC
CSARDPLAGGTETQFF
>many|TRBJ2-6|-|TRBV6-6
TGTGCCAGCAGTACAGCTGCCTCTGGGGCCAACGTCCTGACTTTC
CASSTAASGANVLTF
>-|TRBJ1-6|TRBD1|TRBV20-1
TGCAGTGCCCGGACAGGTCGAGATAATTCACCCCTCCACTTT
CSARTGRDNSPLHF
>-|TRBJ1-1|-|TRBV9
TGTGCCAGCAGCGTACTAGTAAGCACTGAAGCTTTCTTT
CASSVLVSTEAFF
>few|TRBJ2-7|-|TRBV29-1
TGCAGCGTTGACACGACAGGCTACGAGCAGTACTTC
CSVDTTGYEQYF
>few|TRBJ2-3|TRBD1|TRBV7-8
TGTGCCAGCAGCTTAGCGCGGCAGGGGGCCGAAGATACGCAGTATTTT
CASSLARQGAEDTQYF
>few|TRBJ2-1|-|TRBV2
TGTGCCAGCAGTGAAGGAGGGACCGAACTTTATGAGCAGTTCTTC
CASSEGGTELYEQFF
>-|TRBJ2-3|-|TRBV7-2
TGTGCCAGCGCAATCGGGGATACGCAGTATTTT
CASAIGDTQYF
>-|TRBJ2-7|-|TRBV10-3
TGTGCCATCAGTGAGTCGACTCTACCCAACATCGGGCCGGGACCCATCTCCTACAATGAGCAGTACTTC
CAISESTLPNIGPGPISYNEQYF
>few|TRBJ2-7|-|TRBV12-3/TRBV12-4
TGTGCCAGCCTAAGTACGGGGAGCTACGAGCAGTACTTC
CASLSTGSYEQYF
>-|TRBJ2-1|TRBD2|TRBV24-1
TGTGCCACCAGTGATAGCGGGGCCTCCTACAATGAGCAGTTCTTC
CATSDSGASYNEQFF